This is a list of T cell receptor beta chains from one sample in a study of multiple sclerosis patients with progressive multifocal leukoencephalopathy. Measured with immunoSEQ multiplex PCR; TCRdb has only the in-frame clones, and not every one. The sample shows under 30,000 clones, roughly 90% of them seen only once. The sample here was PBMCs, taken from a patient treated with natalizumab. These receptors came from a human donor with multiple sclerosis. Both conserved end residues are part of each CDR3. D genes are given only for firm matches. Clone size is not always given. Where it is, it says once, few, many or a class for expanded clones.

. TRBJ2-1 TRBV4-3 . TGCGCCAGCAGCCAAGAGGGGGTGATTCCAGTCCAGTTCTTC CASSQEGVIPVQFF
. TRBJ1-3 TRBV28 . TGTGCCAGCAGTCCCCATCACCTCGGAGGCCTAAACACCATATATTTT CASSPHHLGGLNTIYF
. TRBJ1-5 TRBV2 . TGTGCCAGCAGTGAAGTACCCTCCCGAGGCCAGCATTTT CASSEVPSRGQHF
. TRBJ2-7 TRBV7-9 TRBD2 TGTGCCAGCAGCCCCTACCCTAGCGGGAGGGCCTACGAGCAGTACTTC CASSPYPSGRAYEQYF
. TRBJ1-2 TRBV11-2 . TGTGCCAGCAGCCTCTCGGACAGCCTTAGGTATGGCTACACCTTC CASSLSDSLRYGYTF
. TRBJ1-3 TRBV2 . TGTGCCAGCAGTGTTGGGTCCTCTGGAAACACCATATATTTT CASSVGSSGNTIYF
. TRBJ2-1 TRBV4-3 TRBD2 TGCGCCAGCAGCCGACTAGCGGGGGGTTTTGATGAGCAGTTCTTC CASSRLAGGFDEQFF
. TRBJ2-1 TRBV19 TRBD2 TGTGCCAGTAGTATAAGAAGGGCAGCGGGAGGTGAGCAGTTCTTC CASSIRRAAGGEQFF
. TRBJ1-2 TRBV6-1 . TGTGCCAGCAGTGAAGCAACGGGTGGACCGTATGGCTACACCTTC CASSEATGGPYGYTF
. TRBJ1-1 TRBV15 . TGTGCCACCAGCAGAGATCCCATGAACACTGAAGCTTTCTTT CATSRDPMNTEAFF
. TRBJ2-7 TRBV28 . TGTGCCAGCACCAAACAAGGCATTTACGAGCAGTACTTC CASTKQGIYEQYF
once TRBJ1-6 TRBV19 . TGTGCCAGTAGTGCCGGACGGGGAAAAAATTCACCCCTCCACTTT CASSAGRGKNSPLHF
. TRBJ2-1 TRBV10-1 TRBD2 TGCGCCAGCCGGGACGGGAGTAGCGGGAGGGGTGAGCAGTTCTTC CASRDGSSGRGEQFF
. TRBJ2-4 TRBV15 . TGTGCCACCAGCAGAGAATCCAGGGTGGACATTCAGTACTTC CATSRESRVDIQYF
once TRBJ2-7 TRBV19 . TGTGCCAGTAGTGACTTGAGTGGGGGGAGTCCCTACGAGCAGTACTTC CASSDLSGGSPYEQYF
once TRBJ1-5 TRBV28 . TGTGCCAGCAGTTTTCGGCAGGAGAATCAGCCCCAGCATTTT CASSFRQENQPQHF
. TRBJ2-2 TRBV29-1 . TGCAGCGTTGATATCGGCAGGAGCTACGGGGAGCTGTTTTTT CSVDIGRSYGELFF
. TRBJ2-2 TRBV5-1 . TGCGCCAGCAGCCTCCGGGACCCTAACACCGGGGAGCTGTTTTTT CASSLRDPNTGELFF
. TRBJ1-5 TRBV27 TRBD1 TGTGCCAGCAGTTTCACACAGGGGTATAGCAATCAGCCCCAGCATTTT CASSFTQGYSNQPQHF
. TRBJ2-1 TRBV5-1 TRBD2 TGCGCCAGCAGCTTCGCCGGGACTAGTCAGGGTGTTGAGCAGTTCTTC CASSFAGTSQGVEQFF
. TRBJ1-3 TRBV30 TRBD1 TGTGCCTGGCGCCCGGGACAGGGGGACCCGAGTCGCTCTGGAAACACCATATATTTT CAWRPGQGDPSRSGNTIYF
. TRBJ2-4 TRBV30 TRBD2 TGTGCCGCCCGTAGCGGGAGCGGGAAGCTAGCCAAAAACATTCAGTACTTC CAARSGSGKLAKNIQYF
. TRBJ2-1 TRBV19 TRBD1 TGTGCCAGTAGTACCAATGGACCGGGACAGGGAACCTACAATGAGCAGTTCTTC CASSTNGPGQGTYNEQFF
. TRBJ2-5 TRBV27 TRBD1 TGTGCCAGCAGTTTTGGACAGGATCGAGAGACCCAGTACTTC CASSFGQDRETQYF
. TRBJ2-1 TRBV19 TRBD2 TGTGCCAGTAGTATAGTAGCGGGAGGGCCCAATGAGCAGTTCTTC CASSIVAGGPNEQFF
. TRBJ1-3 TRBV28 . TGTGCCAGCAGTTTGGGTGCTGGAAACACCATATATTTT CASSLGAGNTIYF
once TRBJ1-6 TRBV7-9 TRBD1 TGTGCCAGCAGCTTAGGGGCAGGGGGCGATTCACCCCTCCACTTT CASSLGAGGDSPLHF
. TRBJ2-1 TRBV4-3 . TGCGCCAGCAGCCAACGAAGCGGTGAGCAGCTCTTC CASSQRSGEQLF
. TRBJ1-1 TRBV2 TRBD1 TGTGCCAGCAGTGAATGGACAGGTAGAGGTGAAGCTTTCTTT CASSEWTGRGEAFF
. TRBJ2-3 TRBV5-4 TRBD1 TGTGCCAGCAGCTCGAGGGGGCACACAGATACGCAGTATTTT CASSSRGHTDTQYF
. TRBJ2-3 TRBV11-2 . TGTGCCAGCAGCTTCCAGGTTACGCAGTATTTT CASSFQVTQYF
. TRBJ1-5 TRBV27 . TGTGCCAGCAGTTCAGACGGAGATCAGCCCCAGCATTTT CASSSDGDQPQHF
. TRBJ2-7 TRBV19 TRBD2 TGTGCCAGTAGCCCTCTAGCGGCATTGTACGAGCAGTACTTC CASSPLAALYEQYF
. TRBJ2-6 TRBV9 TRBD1 TGTGCCAGCAGCGAGGCCCCGGGACAGCCCTCTGGGGCCAACGTCCTGACTTTC CASSEAPGQPSGANVLTF
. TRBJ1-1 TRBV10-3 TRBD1 TGTGCCATCAGTGTTCCAGGGGGTGAAGCTTTCTTT CAISVPGGEAFF
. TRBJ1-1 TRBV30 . TGTGCCTGGAGTTGGACCTATGAAGCTTTCTTT CAWSWTYEAFF
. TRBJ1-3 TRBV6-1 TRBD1 TGTGCCAGCAGTGAATCGCCGGGACAGGGACCCCAGACGACTGGAAACACCATATATTTT CASSESPGQGPQTTGNTIYF
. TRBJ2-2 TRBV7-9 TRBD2 TGTGCCAGCAGCCTCAGGCGGCTAGCGGGAGGGCTCACCGGGGAGCTGTTTTTT CASSLRRLAGGLTGELFF
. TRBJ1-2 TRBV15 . TGTGCCACCAGCAGAGATACGGAGGGTTGGTATGGCTACACCTTC CATSRDTEGWYGYTF
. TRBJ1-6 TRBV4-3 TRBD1 TGCGCCAGCCGGGCGGGACAGCCTAATTCACCCCTCCACTTT CASRAGQPNSPLHF
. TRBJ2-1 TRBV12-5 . TGTGCTAGTGGTTTGGGGGGACCCCCCACCAATGAGCAGTTCTTC CASGLGGPPTNEQFF
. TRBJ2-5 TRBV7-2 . TGTGCCAGCAATTTAGAGGGAGAACGGTACTTC CASNLEGERYF